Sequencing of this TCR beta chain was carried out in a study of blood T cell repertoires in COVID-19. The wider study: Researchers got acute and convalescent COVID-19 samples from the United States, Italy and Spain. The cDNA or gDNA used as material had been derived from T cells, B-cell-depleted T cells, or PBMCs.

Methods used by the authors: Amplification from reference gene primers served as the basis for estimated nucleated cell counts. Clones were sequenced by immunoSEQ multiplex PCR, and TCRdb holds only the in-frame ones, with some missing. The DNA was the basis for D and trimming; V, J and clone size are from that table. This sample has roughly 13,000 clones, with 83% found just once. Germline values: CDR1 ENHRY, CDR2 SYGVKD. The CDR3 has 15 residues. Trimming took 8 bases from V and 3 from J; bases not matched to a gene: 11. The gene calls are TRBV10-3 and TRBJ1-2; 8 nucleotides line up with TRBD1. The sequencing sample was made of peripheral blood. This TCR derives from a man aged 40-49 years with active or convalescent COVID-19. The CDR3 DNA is TGTGCCATCGGGCCAGGGGGCGGGAAAGACTATGGCTACACCTTC. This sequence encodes CAIGPGGGKDYGYTF.